This T cell receptor (beta chain) was captured in a study of blood T cell repertoires in COVID-19. Whole-study context: PBMCs, B-cell-depleted T cells, or T cells were the source of the cDNA or gDNA that made up the material.

Sequencing was performed with immunoSEQ multiplex PCR; in TCRdb, only in-frame clones are kept and a portion is missing. The sample includes roughly 300,000 clones, approximately 85% seen only once; the top ten take around 1.6%. Sequenced input: peripheral blood. The TCR was taken from a woman aged 45-65 years with acute or convalescent COVID-19.

CDR3 sequence: CASSQDRGRANVLTF. CDR3 in DNA: TGCGCCAGCAGCCAAGATCGGGGTAGGGCCAACGTCCTGACTTTC. The chain couples TRBV4-1 to TRBJ2-6; the D gene is possibly TRBD2 (5 bases). Germline V CDR1 and CDR2: MGHRA, YSYEKL. The CDR3 spans 15 residues. V was shortened by 0 bases and J by 5 bases, with 8 bases between the two germline ends.